This T cell receptor (beta chain) was retrieved from a study of STAT5B mutations in CD4+ large granular lymphocyte leukemia. CDR1 SNHLY and CDR2 FYNNEI come from the germline V gene. Trimming cost V 7 bases and J 5 bases; bases outside gene matches: 3. The CDR3 covers 13 residues. Clones were sequenced by immunoSEQ multiplex PCR, and TCRdb holds only the in-frame ones, with some missing. The sample includes some 27,000 clones, under 80% of them seen just once. The source is a human donor in good health. The sequencing sample was made of CD4+ T cells from blood buffy coats. This chain uses TRBV2 with TRBJ1-4; 8 nucleotides match TRBD1. The CDR3 is CASKRDRNEKLFF. CDR3 DNA sequence: TGTGCCAGCAAGAGGGACAGGAATGAAAAACTGTTTTTT. The whole variable domain, filled in from reference TRBV2 and TRBJ1-4, reads EPEVTQTPSHQVTQMGQEVILRCVPISNHLYFYWYRQILGQKVEFLVSFYNNEISEKSEIFDDQFSVERPDGSNFTLKIRSTKLEDSAMYFCASKRDRNEKLFFGSGTQLSVL.